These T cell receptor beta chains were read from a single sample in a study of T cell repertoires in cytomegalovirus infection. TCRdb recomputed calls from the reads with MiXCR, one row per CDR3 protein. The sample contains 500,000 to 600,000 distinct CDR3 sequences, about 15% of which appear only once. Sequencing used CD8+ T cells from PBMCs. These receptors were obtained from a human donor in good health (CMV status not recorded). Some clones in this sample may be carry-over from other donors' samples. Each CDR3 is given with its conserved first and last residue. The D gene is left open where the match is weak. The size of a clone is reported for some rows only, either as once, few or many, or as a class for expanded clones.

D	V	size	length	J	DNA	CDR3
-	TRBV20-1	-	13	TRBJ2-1	TGCAGTGCGAGGGGTGCCCCGGAGGGTGAGCAGTTCTTC	CSARGAPEGEQFF
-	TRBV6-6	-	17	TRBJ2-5	TGTGCCAGCAGTTACTCCCGGGTGAGGGCGAGAGAAGAGACCCAGTACTTC	CASSYSRVRAREETQYF
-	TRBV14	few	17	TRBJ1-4	TGTGCCAGCAGCCAGGACGGGTCGTGGGGGCTGCGTGAAAAACTGTTTTTT	CASSQDGSWGLREKLFF
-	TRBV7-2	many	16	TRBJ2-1	TGTGCCAGCAGCTTCGGTCCCTCCCCCTTCTACAATGAGCAGTTCTTC	CASSFGPSPFYNEQFF
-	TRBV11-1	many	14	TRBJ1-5	TGTGCCAGCAGCTCGGAGGGTCAGGATCAGCCCCAGCATTTT	CASSSEGQDQPQHF
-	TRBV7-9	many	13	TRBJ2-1	TGTGCCAGCAGCTTTACATCGGTCGATGAGCAGTTCTTC	CASSFTSVDEQFF
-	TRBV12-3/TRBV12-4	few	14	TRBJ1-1	TGTGCCAGCAGGTGGTCCGGAAACCTTTGGAAAGCTTTCTTT	CASRWSGNLWKAFF
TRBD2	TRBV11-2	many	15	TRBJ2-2	TGTGCCAGCAGACTAGCGGAGAGAAACACCGGGGAGCTGTTTTTT	CASRLAERNTGELFF
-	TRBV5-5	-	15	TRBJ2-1	TGTGCCAGCAGCTTAAGCGGAAGCTCCTTCAATGAGCAGTTCTTC	CASSLSGSSFNEQFF
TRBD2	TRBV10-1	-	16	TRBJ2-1	TGCGCCAGCAGTGAGCTTACGGGGGGAAGTTACAATGAGCAGTTCTTC	CASSELTGGSYNEQFF
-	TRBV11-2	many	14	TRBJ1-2	TGTGCCAGCAGCCGTACAGGGTCTAACTATGGCTACACCTTC	CASSRTGSNYGYTF
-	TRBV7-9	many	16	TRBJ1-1	TGTGCCAGCACATACGGGCGTTCCGACATGAACACTGAAGCTTTCTTT	CASTYGRSDMNTEAFF
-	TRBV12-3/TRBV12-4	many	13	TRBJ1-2	TGTGCCAGCAGTGGACCGTCCAGCTATGGCTACACCTTC	CASSGPSSYGYTF
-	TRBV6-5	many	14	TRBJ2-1	TGTGCCAGCAGTTACGGGGGGAGATGGGATGAGCAGTTCTTC	CASSYGGRWDEQFF
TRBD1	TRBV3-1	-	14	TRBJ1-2	TGTGCCAGCAGCCATTCACAGGGGAGAATAGGCTACACCTTC	CASSHSQGRIGYTF
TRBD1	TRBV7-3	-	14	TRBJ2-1	TGTGCCAGCAGCTCCCGGACAGGGGCCGATGAGCAGTTCTTC	CASSSRTGADEQFF
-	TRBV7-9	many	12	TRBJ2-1	TGTGCCAGCAGCTTATTTGACAATGAGCAGTTCTTC	CASSLFDNEQFF
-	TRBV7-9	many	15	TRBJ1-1	TGTGCCACTCACGACGGGGGGGTCGGTAACACTGAAGCTTTCTTT	CATHDGGVGNTEAFF
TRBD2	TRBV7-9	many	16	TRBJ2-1	TGTGCCAGCAGCTTAAAGGCGGGAGTCACCTACAATGAGCAGTTCTTC	CASSLKAGVTYNEQFF
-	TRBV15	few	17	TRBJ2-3	TGTGCCACCAACAAAGAATTGGGGGGAGGACCCACAGATACGCAGTATTTT	CATNKELGGGPTDTQYF
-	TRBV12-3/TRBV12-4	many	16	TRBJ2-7	TGTGCCAGCAGTTTATTATCATACAGGGACTTTCGCGAGCAGTACTTC	CASSLLSYRDFREQYF
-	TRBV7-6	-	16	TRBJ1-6	TGTGCCAGCAGCCACTCGGGAAACTCCTATAATTCACCCCCCCACTTT	CASSHSGNSYNSPPHF
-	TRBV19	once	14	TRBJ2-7	TGTGCCAGTAGCACCGGGCTCACCGGGGGCGAGCAGTACTTC	CASSTGLTGGEQYF
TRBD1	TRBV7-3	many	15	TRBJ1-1	TGTGCCAGCAGCGACCCTGGGACAGGGGGCACTGAAGCTTTCTTT	CASSDPGTGGTEAFF
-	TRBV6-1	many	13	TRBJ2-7	TGTGCCAGCAGTGAGGGGCCAACCTACGAGCAGTACTTC	CASSEGPTYEQYF
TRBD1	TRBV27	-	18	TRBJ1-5	TGTGCCAGCAGTTTAACCAGGGACAGGGGGTCCCCCAATCAGCCCCAGCATTTT	CASSLTRDRGSPNQPQHF
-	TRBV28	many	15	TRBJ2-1	TGTGCCAGCAGTTTCGCCGGGACGTCATTTGATGAGCAGTTCTTC	CASSFAGTSFDEQFF
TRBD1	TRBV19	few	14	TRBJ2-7	TGTGCCAGTAGTATAGGGACAGGGGCCTACGAGCAGTACTTC	CASSIGTGAYEQYF
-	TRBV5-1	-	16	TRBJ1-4	TGCGCCAGCAGCGGTGCCACTCTAGACAGAAATGAAAAACTGTTTTTT	CASSGATLDRNEKLFF
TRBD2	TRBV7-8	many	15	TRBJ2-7	TGTGCCAGCAGCATTAGCGGGAGGGCCGCTTACGAGCAGTACTTC	CASSISGRAAYEQYF
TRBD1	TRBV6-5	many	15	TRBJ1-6	TGTGCCAGCAGTTACAACAGGGGGCCCTATTCACCCCTCCACTTT	CASSYNRGPYSPLHF
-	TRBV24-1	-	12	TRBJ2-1	TGTGCCACCAGTGATCACCACAATGAGCAGTTCTTC	CATSDHHNEQFF
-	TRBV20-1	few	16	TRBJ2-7	TGCAGTGCTAGAGATTTCGGAACCACCGAGGCTCACGAGCAGTACTTC	CSARDFGTTEAHEQYF
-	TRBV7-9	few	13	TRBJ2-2	TGTGCCAGCAGCTTAAAGTTCCCCGGGGAGCTGTTTTTT	CASSLKFPGELFF
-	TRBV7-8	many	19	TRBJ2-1	TGTGCCAGCAGCTTCACCCCCTACCGCGAGGGACGGCAAGGCGATGAGCAGTTCTTC	CASSFTPYREGRQGDEQFF
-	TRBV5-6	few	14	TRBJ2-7	TGTGCCAGCAGCTTTGGTCTGGGATCCTACGAGCAGTACTTC	CASSFGLGSYEQYF
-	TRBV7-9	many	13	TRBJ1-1	TGTGCCAGCAGTTCAATGTTGGACACTGAAGCTTTCTTT	CASSSMLDTEAFF
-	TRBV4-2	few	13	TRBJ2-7	TGTGCCAGCAGCCAGGGCATAAACTACGAGCAGTACTTC	CASSQGINYEQYF
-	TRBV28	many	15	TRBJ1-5	TGTGCCAGCAGATCAGAACGGACTGGCAATCAGCCCCAGCATTTT	CASRSERTGNQPQHF
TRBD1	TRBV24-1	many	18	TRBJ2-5	TGTGCCACCAGTGACTCCTTAGGGGGCGAACAGGTCCAAGAGACCCAGTACTTC	CATSDSLGGEQVQETQYF
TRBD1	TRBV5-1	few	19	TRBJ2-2	TGCGCCAGCAGCTTTAAATCCCCCGGGACAGGGCTCAACACCGGGGAGCTGTTTTTT	CASSFKSPGTGLNTGELFF
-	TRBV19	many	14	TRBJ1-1	TGTGCCAGTAGTGCTGCCCGGGTTCACACTGAAGCTTTCTTT	CASSAARVHTEAFF
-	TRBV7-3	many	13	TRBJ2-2	TGTGCCAGCAGCCTACATGTCACCGGGGAGCTGTTTTTT	CASSLHVTGELFF
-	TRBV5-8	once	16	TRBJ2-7	TGTGCCAGCAGCTTGATCAGGTGGCGGGACCTCTACGAGCAGTACTTC	CASSLIRWRDLYEQYF
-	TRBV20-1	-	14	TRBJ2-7	TGCAGTGCTAGACCTTATCTTAGCTCCTACGAGCAGTACTTC	CSARPYLSSYEQYF
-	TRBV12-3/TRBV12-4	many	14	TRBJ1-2	TGTGCCAGCAGTTTGTCCGGGGCTTTCTATGGCTACACCTTC	CASSLSGAFYGYTF
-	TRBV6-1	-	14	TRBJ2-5	TGTGCCAGCAGTAAAGGTGGGGAACAAGAGACCCAGTACTTC	CASSKGGEQETQYF
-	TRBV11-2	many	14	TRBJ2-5	TGTGCCAGCACCAAAACCACTATGGGCGAGACCCAGTACTTC	CASTKTTMGETQYF
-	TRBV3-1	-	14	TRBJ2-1	TGTGCCAGCAGCCAAGGAGCGGGTTACAATGAGCAGTTCTTC	CASSQGAGYNEQFF
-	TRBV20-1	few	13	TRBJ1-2	TGCAGTGCTAGAGATCGTAGGTACGGTGGCTACACCTTC	CSARDRRYGGYTF
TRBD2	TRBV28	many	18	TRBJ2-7	TGTGCCAGCAGACAACGGCGCATGACTAGCGGGAGTGCTGACGAGCAGTACTTC	CASRQRRMTSGSADEQYF
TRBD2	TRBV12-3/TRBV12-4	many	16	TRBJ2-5	TGTGCCAGCAGCCTCCTGACTAGCGGGGGCCAAGAGACCCAGTACTTC	CASSLLTSGGQETQYF
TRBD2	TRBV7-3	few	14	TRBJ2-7	TGTGCCAGCAGCTTAATGGGTAGCGGGAACGAGCAGTACTTC	CASSLMGSGNEQYF
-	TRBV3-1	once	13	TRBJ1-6	TGTGCCAGCAGCCGTGGGCCGGGCGGACCCCTCCACTTT	CASSRGPGGPLHF
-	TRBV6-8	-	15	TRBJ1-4	TGTGCCAGCAGTTACGTTATAGGGGGAGGTGAAAAACTGTTTTTT	CASSYVIGGGEKLFF
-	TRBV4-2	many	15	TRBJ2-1	TGTGCCAGCAGCCAAGATAGAAGGGGCCTCGATGAGCAGTTCTTC	CASSQDRRGLDEQFF
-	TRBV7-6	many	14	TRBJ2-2	TGTGCCAGCAGGGGGAACGCGAACACCGGGGAGCTGTTTTTT	CASRGNANTGELFF
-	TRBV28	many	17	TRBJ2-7	TGTGCCAGCAGATCCCAGGGGTCGCCTGGCCCATCTTACGAGCAGTACTTC	CASRSQGSPGPSYEQYF
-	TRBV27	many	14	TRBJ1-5	TGTGCCAGCAGCTTAGCAGGCAGCAATCAGCCCCAGCATTTT	CASSLAGSNQPQHF